This T cell receptor (beta chain) was sequenced for a study of control samples from healthy donors and cancer patients (dated by TCRdb to the early 2020s). Sequences SNHLY (CDR1) and FYNNEI (CDR2) are obtained from the germline V gene. From the cysteine up to the valine, the CDR3 has a length of 13 residues. Only CDR3 DNA is held: 39 bases, read in frame from base 1. The V and J ends are trimmed by 5 bases and 7 bases, leaving 15 bases between them. Library preparation was by the immunoSEQ multiplex PCR assay. TCRdb holds this immuneACCESS table with in-frame rearrangements only. Some clones are missing; in checked studies, unresolved V genes explain under half, and the rest has no known cause. The sample data list approximately 100,000 clones, and around 88% of these were observed just once. Under 20% of the sample comes from the top ten. As to this clone: There is no known antigen for this receptor. No qualities accompany the bases; no much larger clone lies one base away.

The source is a man in his 60s with lung cancer. Sequences were obtained from PBMCs. The chain uses TRBV2 and TRBJ2-7; the D gene cannot be resolved reliably. The nucleotides are TGTGCCAGCAGTCTTAACCGACTGGGAGAGCAGTACGTC. This is translated as CASSLNRLGEQYV.